This T cell receptor (beta chain) was obtained from a study of T-cell reconstitution after alpha-beta-depleted transplantation in children. Comments on this clonotype: What it binds is not known.

Findings and caveats of the study: Where some patients showed high TCRbeta diversity at day 60, it came from recipient T cells and thymic progenitors that had survived. Most T-cell counts and diversity one year after the transplant came from T cells that were newly produced. Reports say that about two months after transplant, the alpha-beta T cells came out of several hundred graft clones that had expanded.

The V gene end was trimmed by 3 bases and the J gene end by 3 bases; junction bases not matched to a gene: 4. The CDR3 loop spans 14 amino acids. A library of TCRbeta sequences, prepared with unique molecular identifiers, was generated. Using its own MiXCR run on the PCR reads, TCRdb lists one record per CDR3 protein. This table holds around 300,000 distinct CDR3 sequences, around 25% found once. The rearrangement uses TRBV12-3 or TRBV12-4 and TRBJ2-7, with 8 bases identical to TRBD1. The specimen was PBMCs, mostly from graft donor cells, collected 180 days after TCRalphabeta/CD19-depleted stem cell transplant. The TCR sequence derives from a male patient younger than 18 who had a stem cell transplant for acute lymphoblastic leukemia, so the T cells may come from the graft donor. The CDR3 coding sequence is TGTGCCAGCAGTTTCGAACAGGGGGGCTACGAGCAGTACTTC. Its translation: CASSFEQGGYEQYF.